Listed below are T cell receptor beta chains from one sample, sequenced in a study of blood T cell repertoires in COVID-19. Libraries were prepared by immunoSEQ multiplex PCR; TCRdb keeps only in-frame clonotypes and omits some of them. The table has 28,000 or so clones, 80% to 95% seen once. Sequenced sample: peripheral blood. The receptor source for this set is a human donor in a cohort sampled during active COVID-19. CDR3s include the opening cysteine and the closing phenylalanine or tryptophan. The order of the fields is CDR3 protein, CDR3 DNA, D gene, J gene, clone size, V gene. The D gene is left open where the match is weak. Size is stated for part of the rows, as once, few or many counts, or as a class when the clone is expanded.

CDR3aa: CASSLPRRSSGAGEQYF
CDR3nt: TGTGCCAGTAGTCTCCCACGAAGGAGTAGCGGGGCGGGCGAGCAGTACTTC
d_gene: TRBD2
j_gene: TRBJ2-7
abundance: once
v_gene: TRBV19

CDR3aa: CASSLGSGGRLTDTQYF
CDR3nt: TGTGCCAGCAGCTTAGGTAGCGGGGGGCGCCTCACAGATACGCAGTATTTT
d_gene: TRBD2
j_gene: TRBJ2-3
abundance: -
v_gene: TRBV7-2

CDR3aa: CAWTLAVNSPLHF
CDR3nt: TGTGCCTGGACCTTGGCCGTGAATTCACCCCTCCACTTT
d_gene: -
j_gene: TRBJ1-6
abundance: few
v_gene: TRBV30

CDR3aa: CASSLGGLNTEAFF
CDR3nt: TGTGCCAGCAGCTTAGGGGGCCTTAACACTGAAGCTTTCTTT
d_gene: -
j_gene: TRBJ1-1
abundance: -
v_gene: TRBV11-3

CDR3aa: CASSSIGQAVTALHF
CDR3nt: TGTGCCAGCAGCTCAATAGGACAGGCCGTTACGGCCCTCCACTTT
d_gene: TRBD1
j_gene: TRBJ1-6
abundance: -
v_gene: TRBV7-2

CDR3aa: CASSLRRGYGYTF
CDR3nt: TGTGCCAGCAGTCTTAGAAGGGGCTATGGCTACACCTTC
d_gene: -
j_gene: TRBJ1-2
abundance: -
v_gene: TRBV12-3/TRBV12-4

CDR3aa: CASSGTSGRFSSYNEQFF
CDR3nt: TGTGCCAGCAGCGGGACTAGCGGGAGGTTTAGTTCCTACAATGAGCAGTTCTTC
d_gene: TRBD2
j_gene: TRBJ2-1
abundance: few
v_gene: TRBV25-1

CDR3aa: CASSHGTGYGYTF
CDR3nt: TGTGCCAGCAGTCACGGGACAGGCTATGGCTACACCTTC
d_gene: TRBD1
j_gene: TRBJ1-2
abundance: -
v_gene: TRBV6-5

CDR3aa: CASSLGLAGLNTGELFF
CDR3nt: TGTGCTAGCAGCTTGGGACTAGCGGGCCTAAACACCGGGGAGCTGTTTTTT
d_gene: TRBD2
j_gene: TRBJ2-2
abundance: once
v_gene: TRBV7-7

CDR3aa: CASSSRQGGSGNTIYF
CDR3nt: TGTGCCAGCAGCTCACGACAGGGGGGTTCTGGAAACACCATATATTTT
d_gene: TRBD1
j_gene: TRBJ1-3
abundance: once
v_gene: TRBV3-1/TRBV3-2

CDR3aa: CSVFRVGAEAFF
CDR3nt: TGCAGCGTTTTTCGGGTCGGCGCTGAAGCTTTCTTT
d_gene: -
j_gene: TRBJ1-1
abundance: -
v_gene: TRBV29-1

CDR3aa: CASSIPGESTDTQYF
CDR3nt: TGCGCCAGCAGTATACCGGGAGAGAGCACAGATACGCAGTATTTT
d_gene: -
j_gene: TRBJ2-3
abundance: -
v_gene: TRBV10-1

CDR3aa: CASSLLEFGTQYF
CDR3nt: TGTGCCAGCAGCTTACTAGAATTCGGGACCCAGTACTTC
d_gene: -
j_gene: TRBJ2-5
abundance: once
v_gene: TRBV11-2

CDR3aa: CASSRTVTEAFF
CDR3nt: TGTGCCAGCAGTCGGACAGTCACTGAAGCTTTCTTT
d_gene: -
j_gene: TRBJ1-1
abundance: -
v_gene: TRBV12-3/TRBV12-4

CDR3aa: CASSLETSGHHWGEQFF
CDR3nt: TGTGCCAGCAGCCTAGAGACTAGCGGTCACCACTGGGGTGAGCAGTTCTTC
d_gene: TRBD2
j_gene: TRBJ2-1
abundance: -
v_gene: TRBV11-3

CDR3aa: CASSLPRQNTEAFF
CDR3nt: TGTGCCAGCAGTTTACCCAGACAGAACACTGAAGCTTTCTTT
d_gene: -
j_gene: TRBJ1-1
abundance: -
v_gene: TRBV28

CDR3aa: CASSWVPGLATYEQYF
CDR3nt: TGTGCCAGCAGTTGGGTACCGGGACTAGCCACCTACGAGCAGTACTTC
d_gene: TRBD2
j_gene: TRBJ2-7
abundance: once
v_gene: TRBV6-2/TRBV6-3

CDR3aa: CATSDSRTTRYNEQFF
CDR3nt: TGTGCCACCAGTGATTCTCGGACTACCCGATACAATGAGCAGTTCTTC
d_gene: -
j_gene: TRBJ2-1
abundance: -
v_gene: TRBV24-1

CDR3aa: CASSLRGAGNTIYF
CDR3nt: TGTGCCAGCAGCTTGCGGGGGGCAGGAAACACCATATATTTT
d_gene: -
j_gene: TRBJ1-3
abundance: -
v_gene: TRBV11-3

CDR3aa: CASSPRIAEYNEQFF
CDR3nt: TGTGCCAGCAGCCCTAGAATAGCAGAGTACAATGAGCAGTTCTTC
d_gene: -
j_gene: TRBJ2-1
abundance: -
v_gene: TRBV11-3

CDR3aa: CARGQGRRTGELFF
CDR3nt: TGTGCCAGAGGACAGGGGAGAAGGACCGGGGAGCTGTTTTTT
d_gene: TRBD1
j_gene: TRBJ2-2
abundance: few
v_gene: TRBV2

CDR3aa: CASSLREGGSFSGANVLTF
CDR3nt: TGTGCCAGCAGCTTACGAGAGGGAGGTAGCTTCTCTGGGGCCAACGTCCTGACTTTC
d_gene: -
j_gene: TRBJ2-6
abundance: -
v_gene: TRBV7-9

CDR3aa: CASSQGTANYGYTF
CDR3nt: TGTGCCAGCAGCCAAGGTACAGCTAACTATGGCTACACCTTC
d_gene: -
j_gene: TRBJ1-2
abundance: -
v_gene: TRBV3-1/TRBV3-2

CDR3aa: CASSPVYGGGGYNEQFF
CDR3nt: TGTGCCAGCAGCCCAGTATACGGGGGAGGTGGCTACAATGAGCAGTTCTTC
d_gene: -
j_gene: TRBJ2-1
abundance: -
v_gene: TRBV11-2

CDR3aa: CASSELGLDAEQYF
CDR3nt: TGTGCCAGCAGTGAGTTAGGACTAGATGCCGAGCAGTACTTC
d_gene: TRBD2
j_gene: TRBJ2-7
abundance: once
v_gene: TRBV27

CDR3aa: CASSSPGGTGGRSPLHF
CDR3nt: TGTGCCAGCAGCTCGCCTGGGGGGACAGGGGGCCGATCCCCCCTCCACTTT
d_gene: TRBD1
j_gene: TRBJ1-6
abundance: -
v_gene: TRBV7-3

CDR3aa: CASSATFTSGRADTQYF
CDR3nt: TGTGCCAGCAGCGCCACCTTTACTAGCGGGAGGGCAGATACGCAGTATTTT
d_gene: TRBD2
j_gene: TRBJ2-3
abundance: -
v_gene: TRBV9

CDR3aa: CASSPQTGGGQPQHF
CDR3nt: TGTGCCAGCTCACCACAGACAGGGGGAGGCCAGCCCCAGCATTTT
d_gene: TRBD1
j_gene: TRBJ1-5
abundance: -
v_gene: TRBV18

CDR3aa: CASSPFYGGPFQPQHF
CDR3nt: TGTGCCAGCTCACCATTTTATGGTGGGCCTTTTCAGCCCCAGCATTTT
d_gene: -
j_gene: TRBJ1-5
abundance: -
v_gene: TRBV18

CDR3aa: CASSLGASGAKETQYF
CDR3nt: TGTGCCAGCAGCTTGGGCGCTAGCGGGGCCAAAGAGACCCAGTACTTC
d_gene: TRBD2
j_gene: TRBJ2-5
abundance: -
v_gene: TRBV5-5

CDR3aa: CASSVGWRGHGGELFF
CDR3nt: TGTGCCAGCAGCGTAGGCTGGCGGGGTCATGGCGGGGAGCTGTTTTTT
d_gene: -
j_gene: TRBJ2-2
abundance: -
v_gene: TRBV9

CDR3aa: CASSSGGYGYTF
CDR3nt: TGTGCCAGCAGTTCAGGAGGCTATGGCTACACCTTC
d_gene: -
j_gene: TRBJ1-2
abundance: -
v_gene: TRBV12-3/TRBV12-4

CDR3aa: CASSQVVGTGSDWNYGYTF
CDR3nt: TGTGCCAGCAGCCAAGTGGTGGGGACAGGCAGTGATTGGAACTATGGCTACACCTTC
d_gene: TRBD1
j_gene: TRBJ1-2
abundance: -
v_gene: TRBV4-2

CDR3aa: CATSPKILQGTEQYF
CDR3nt: TGTGCCACCAGCCCGAAAATCCTACAGGGGACCGAGCAGTACTTC
d_gene: TRBD1
j_gene: TRBJ2-7
abundance: -
v_gene: TRBV15

CDR3aa: CASREPLGAGGEGANVLTF
CDR3nt: TGTGCCAGCAGAGAACCCCTCGGGGCGGGAGGGGAAGGGGCCAACGTCCTGACTTTC
d_gene: TRBD2
j_gene: TRBJ2-6
abundance: once
v_gene: TRBV6-1